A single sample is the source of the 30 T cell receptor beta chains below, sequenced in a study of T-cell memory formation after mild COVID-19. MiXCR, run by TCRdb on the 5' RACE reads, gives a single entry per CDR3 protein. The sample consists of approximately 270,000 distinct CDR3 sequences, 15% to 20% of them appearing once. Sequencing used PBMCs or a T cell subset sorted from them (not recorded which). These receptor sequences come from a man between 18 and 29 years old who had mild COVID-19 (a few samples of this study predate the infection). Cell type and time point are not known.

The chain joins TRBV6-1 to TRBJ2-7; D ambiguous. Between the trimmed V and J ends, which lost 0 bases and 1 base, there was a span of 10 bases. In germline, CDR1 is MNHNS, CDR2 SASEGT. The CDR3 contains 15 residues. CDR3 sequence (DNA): TGTGCCAGCAGTGAAGCGCTGGGCCGATCCTACGAGCAGTACGTC. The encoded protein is CASSEALGRSYEQYV.

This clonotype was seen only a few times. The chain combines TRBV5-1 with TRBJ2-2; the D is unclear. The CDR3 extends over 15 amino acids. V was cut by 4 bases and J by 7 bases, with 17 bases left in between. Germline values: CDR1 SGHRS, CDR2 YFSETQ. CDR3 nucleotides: TGCGCCAGCAGCCCAGCCAAGGGAAGGATCGGGGAGCTGTTTTTT. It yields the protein CASSPAKGRIGELFF.

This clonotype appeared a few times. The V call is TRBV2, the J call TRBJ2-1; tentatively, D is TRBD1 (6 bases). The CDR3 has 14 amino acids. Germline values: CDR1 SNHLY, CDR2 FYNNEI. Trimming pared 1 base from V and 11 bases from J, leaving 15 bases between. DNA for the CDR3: TGTGCCAGCAGTGAAGACAGGGTACGGCGGCAGCAGTTCTTC. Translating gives CASSEDRVRRQQFF.

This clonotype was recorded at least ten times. CDR3: CASSLDGLLSTDTQYF. For the CDR3, the DNA is TGTGCCAGCAGCTTGGATGGACTCCTTTCCACAGATACGCAGTATTTT. The chain is built from TRBV5-6 and TRBJ2-3; weak D call: TRBD2 (5 bases). V lost 0 bases and J 2 bases, leaving 13 bases between the germline ends. The CDR3 covers 16 residues. Germline V gene data show CDR1 as SGHDT and CDR2 as YYEEEE.

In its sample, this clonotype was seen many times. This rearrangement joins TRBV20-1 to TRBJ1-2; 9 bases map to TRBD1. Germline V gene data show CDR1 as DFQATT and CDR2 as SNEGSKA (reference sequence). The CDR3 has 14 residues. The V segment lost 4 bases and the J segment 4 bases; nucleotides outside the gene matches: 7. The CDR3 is CSAKGQGELYGYTF. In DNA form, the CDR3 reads TGCAGTGCTAAGGGACAGGGCGAACTCTATGGCTACACCTTC.

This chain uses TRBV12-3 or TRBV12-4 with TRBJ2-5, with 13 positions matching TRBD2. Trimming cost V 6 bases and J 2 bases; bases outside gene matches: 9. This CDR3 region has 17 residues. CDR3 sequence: CASRIGLAGANQETQYF. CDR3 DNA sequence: TGTGCCAGCAGAATCGGACTAGCGGGGGCCAATCAAGAGACCCAGTACTTC.

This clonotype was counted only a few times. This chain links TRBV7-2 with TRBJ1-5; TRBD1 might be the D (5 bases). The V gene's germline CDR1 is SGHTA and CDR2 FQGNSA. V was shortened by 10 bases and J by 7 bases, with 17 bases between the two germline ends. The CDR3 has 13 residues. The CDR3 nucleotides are TGTGCCACCGCAGACAGCACGGGACAGCCCCAGCATTTT. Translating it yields CATADSTGQPQHF.

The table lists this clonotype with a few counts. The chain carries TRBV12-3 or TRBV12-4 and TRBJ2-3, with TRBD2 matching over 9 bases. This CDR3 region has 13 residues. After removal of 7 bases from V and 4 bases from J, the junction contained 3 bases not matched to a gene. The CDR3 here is CASIVAGADTQYF. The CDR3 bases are TGTGCCAGCATCGTAGCGGGGGCAGATACGCAGTATTTT.

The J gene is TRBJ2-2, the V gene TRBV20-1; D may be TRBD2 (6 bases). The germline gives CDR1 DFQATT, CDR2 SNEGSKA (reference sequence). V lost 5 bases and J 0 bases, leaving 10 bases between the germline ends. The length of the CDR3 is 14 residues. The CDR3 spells CSALTRANTGELFF. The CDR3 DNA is TGCAGTGCTCTGACTAGGGCGAACACCGGGGAGCTGTTTTTT.

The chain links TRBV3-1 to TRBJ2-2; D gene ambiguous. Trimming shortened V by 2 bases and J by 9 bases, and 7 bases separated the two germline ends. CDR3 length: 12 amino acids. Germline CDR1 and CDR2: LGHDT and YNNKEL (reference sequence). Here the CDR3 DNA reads TGTGCCAGCAGCCAACTCAGTAGGGAGCTGTTTTTT. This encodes CASSQLSRELFF. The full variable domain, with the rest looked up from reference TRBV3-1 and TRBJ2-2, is DTAVSQTPKYLVTQMGNDKSIKCEQNLGHDTMYWYKQDSKKFLKIMFSYNNKELIINETVPNRFSPKSPDKAHLNLHINSLELGDSAVYFCASSQLSRELFFGEGSRLTVL.

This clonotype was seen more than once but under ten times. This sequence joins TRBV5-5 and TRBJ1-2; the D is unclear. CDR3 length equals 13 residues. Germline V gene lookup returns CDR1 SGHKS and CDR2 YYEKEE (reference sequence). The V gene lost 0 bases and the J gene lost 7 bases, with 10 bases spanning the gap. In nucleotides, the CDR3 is TGTGCCAGCAGCTTGGCCGGGGTATTTGGCTACACCTTC. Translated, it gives CASSLAGVFGYTF.

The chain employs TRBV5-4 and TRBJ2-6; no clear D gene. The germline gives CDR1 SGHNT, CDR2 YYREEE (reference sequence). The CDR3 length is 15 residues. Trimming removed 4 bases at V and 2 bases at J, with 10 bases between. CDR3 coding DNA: TGTGCCAGCAGCCCAACCTTGGCTGGGGCCAACGTCCTGACTTTC. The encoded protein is CASSPTLAGANVLTF.

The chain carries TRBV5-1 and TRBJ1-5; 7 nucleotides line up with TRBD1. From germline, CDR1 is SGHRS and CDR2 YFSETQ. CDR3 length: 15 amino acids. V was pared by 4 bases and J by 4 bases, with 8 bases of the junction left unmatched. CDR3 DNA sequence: TGCGCCAGCAGCCCAGGGACAGCGATTAATCAGCCCCAGCATTTT. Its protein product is CASSPGTAINQPQHF.

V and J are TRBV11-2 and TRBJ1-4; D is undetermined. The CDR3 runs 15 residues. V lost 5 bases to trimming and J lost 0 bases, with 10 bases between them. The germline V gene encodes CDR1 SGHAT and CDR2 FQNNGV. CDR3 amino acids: CASSRYATTNEKLFF. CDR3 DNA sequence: TGTGCCAGCAGCCGCTACGCAACAACTAATGAAAAACTGTTTTTT.

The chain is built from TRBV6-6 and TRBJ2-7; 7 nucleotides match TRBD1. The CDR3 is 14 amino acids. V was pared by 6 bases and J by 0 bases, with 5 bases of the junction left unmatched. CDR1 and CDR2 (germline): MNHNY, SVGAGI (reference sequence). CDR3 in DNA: TGTGCCAGCAGCCGAGACAGGGTCTCCTACGAGCAGTACTTC. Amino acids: CASSRDRVSYEQYF.

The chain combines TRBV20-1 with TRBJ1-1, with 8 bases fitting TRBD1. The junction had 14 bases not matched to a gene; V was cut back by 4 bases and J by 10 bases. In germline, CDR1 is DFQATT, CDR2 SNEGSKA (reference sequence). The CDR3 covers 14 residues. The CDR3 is CSATLTGDLPGAFF. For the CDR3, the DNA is TGCAGTGCTACACTGACAGGGGACCTCCCGGGAGCTTTCTTT.

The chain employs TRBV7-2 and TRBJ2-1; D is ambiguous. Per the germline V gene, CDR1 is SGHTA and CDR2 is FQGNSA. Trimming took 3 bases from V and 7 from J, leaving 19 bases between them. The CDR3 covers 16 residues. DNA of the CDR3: TGTGCCAGCAGCTTCTATAAGAGGAGTGGTCGGAATGAGCAGTTCTTC. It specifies CASSFYKRSGRNEQFF.

CDR3 DNA sequence: TGTGCCAGCAGCCCCCGACAGGAATTGGGAAACATTCAGTACTTC. Amino acids: CASSPRQELGNIQYF. The rearrangement uses TRBV7-9 and TRBJ2-4; tentatively, D is TRBD1 (6 bases). Germline CDR1 is SEHNR and CDR2 is FQNEAQ (reference sequence). There are 15 residues in the CDR3. Trimming pared 5 bases from V and 6 bases from J, leaving 17 bases between.

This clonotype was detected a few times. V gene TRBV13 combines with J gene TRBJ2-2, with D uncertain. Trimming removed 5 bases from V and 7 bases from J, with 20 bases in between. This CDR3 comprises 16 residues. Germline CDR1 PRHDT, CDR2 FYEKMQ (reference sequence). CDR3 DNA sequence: TGTGCCAGCAGCATGAAACCGGGCCAGCCGGGCGGGGAGCTGTTTTTT. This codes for CASSMKPGQPGGELFF.

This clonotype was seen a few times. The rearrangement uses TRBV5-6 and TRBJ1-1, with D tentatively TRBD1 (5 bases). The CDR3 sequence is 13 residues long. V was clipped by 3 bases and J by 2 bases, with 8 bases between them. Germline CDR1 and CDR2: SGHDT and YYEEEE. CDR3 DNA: TGTGCCAGCAGCTCGGACACAAACACTGAAGCTTTCTTT. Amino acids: CASSSDTNTEAFF.

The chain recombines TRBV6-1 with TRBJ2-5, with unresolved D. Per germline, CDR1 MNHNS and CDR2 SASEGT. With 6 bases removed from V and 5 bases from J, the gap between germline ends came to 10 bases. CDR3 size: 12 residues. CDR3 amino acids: CASRYPGETQYF. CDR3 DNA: TGTGCCAGCAGGTACCCCGGGGAGACCCAGTACTTC.

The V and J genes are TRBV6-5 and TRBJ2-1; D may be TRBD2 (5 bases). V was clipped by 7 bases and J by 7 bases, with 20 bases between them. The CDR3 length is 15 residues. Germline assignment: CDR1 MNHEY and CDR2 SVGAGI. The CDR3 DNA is TGTGCCAGCACCGCTCTCGAGGGCTTTGCTAATGAGCAGTTCTTC. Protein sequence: CASTALEGFANEQFF.

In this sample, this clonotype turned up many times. DNA for the CDR3: TGTGCCAGCAGACTAGCGGGCAAACAGGGAGATACGCAGTATTTT. It encodes CASRLAGKQGDTQYF. The gene calls are TRBV7-8 and TRBJ2-3; the match to TRBD2 covers 9 bases. The ends lost 6 bases at V and 5 bases at J; junction bases unmatched: 9. The CDR3 sequence is 15 residues long. The germline CDR1 and CDR2 sequences are SGHVS and FQNEAQ.

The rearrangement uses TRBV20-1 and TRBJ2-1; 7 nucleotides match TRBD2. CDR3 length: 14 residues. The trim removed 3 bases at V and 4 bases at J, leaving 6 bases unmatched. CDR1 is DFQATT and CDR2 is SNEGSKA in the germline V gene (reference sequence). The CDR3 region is CSASPPGGYNEQFF. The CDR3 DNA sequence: TGCAGTGCTAGCCCCCCCGGGGGGTACAATGAGCAGTTCTTC.

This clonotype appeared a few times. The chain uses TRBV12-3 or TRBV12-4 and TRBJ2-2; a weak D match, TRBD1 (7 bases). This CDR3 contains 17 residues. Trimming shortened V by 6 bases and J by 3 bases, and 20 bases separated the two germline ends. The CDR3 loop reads CASSPIYGRGDTGELFF. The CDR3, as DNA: TGTGCCAGCAGCCCAATTTACGGCAGGGGGGACACCGGGGAGCTGTTTTTT.

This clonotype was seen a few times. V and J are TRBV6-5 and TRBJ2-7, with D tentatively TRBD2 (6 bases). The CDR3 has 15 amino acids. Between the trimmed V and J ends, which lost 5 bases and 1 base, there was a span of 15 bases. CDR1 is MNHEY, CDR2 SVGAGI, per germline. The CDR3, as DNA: TGTGCCAGCAGTAAACCGGGACTGGAGTCCTACGAGCAGTACTTC. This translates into CASSKPGLESYEQYF.

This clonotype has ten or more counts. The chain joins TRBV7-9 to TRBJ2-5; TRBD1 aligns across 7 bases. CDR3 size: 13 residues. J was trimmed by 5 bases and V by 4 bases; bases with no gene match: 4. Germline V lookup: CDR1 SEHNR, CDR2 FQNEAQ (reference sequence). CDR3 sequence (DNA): TGTGCCAGCAGCTACAGGGGTGGGGAGACCCAGTACTTC. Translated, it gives CASSYRGGETQYF. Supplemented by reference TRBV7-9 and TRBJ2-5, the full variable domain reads DTGVSQNPRHKITKRGQNVTFRCDPISEHNRLYWYRQTLGQGPEFLTYFQNEAQLEKSRLLSDRFSAERPKGSFSTLEIQRTEQGDSAMYLCASSYRGGETQYFGPGTRLLVL.

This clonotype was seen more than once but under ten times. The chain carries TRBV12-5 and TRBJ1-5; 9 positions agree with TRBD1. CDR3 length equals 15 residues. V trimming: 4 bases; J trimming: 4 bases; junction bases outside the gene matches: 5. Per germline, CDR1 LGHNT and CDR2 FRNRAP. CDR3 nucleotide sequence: TGTGCTAGTGGTTCGGGACAGGGATTTAATCAGCCCCAGCATTTT. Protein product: CASGSGQGFNQPQHF.

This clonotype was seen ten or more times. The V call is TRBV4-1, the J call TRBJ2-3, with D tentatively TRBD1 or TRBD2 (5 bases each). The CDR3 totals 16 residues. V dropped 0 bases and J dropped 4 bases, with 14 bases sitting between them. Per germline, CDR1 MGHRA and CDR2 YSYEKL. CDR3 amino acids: CASSQDGGRAADTQYF. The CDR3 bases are TGCGCCAGCAGCCAAGATGGAGGCAGGGCCGCAGATACGCAGTATTTT.

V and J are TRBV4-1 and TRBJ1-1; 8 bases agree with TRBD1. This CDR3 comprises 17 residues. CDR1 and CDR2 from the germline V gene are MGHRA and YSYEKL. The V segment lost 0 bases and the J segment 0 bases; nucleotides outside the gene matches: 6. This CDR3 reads CASSQEAPQGVNTEAFF. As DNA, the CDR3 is TGCGCCAGCAGCCAAGAAGCCCCACAGGGGGTGAACACTGAAGCTTTCTTT.